These 2 T cell receptor beta chains were sequenced from one sample in a study of shared clonotypes between healthy human individuals. Terminally differentiated effector memory CD45RA+ cells were excluded from the naive CD8 cells, which were CD45RO-negative and positively selected for CCR7. Generated by immunoSEQ multiplex PCR, the TCRdb table keeps only in-frame clones and is missing some. The sample contains about 700,000 clones, about 90% of which appear only once. Sequencing was performed on naive CD8+ T cells sorted from blood. The receptors here all came from a man aged 25 to 40 in good health.

The rearrangement links TRBV5-5 to TRBJ1-1; 7 bases fit TRBD1. The CDR3 is made up of 14 amino acids. In germline, CDR1 is SGHKS, CDR2 YYEKEE (reference sequence). V was clipped by 4 bases and J by 2 bases; unmatched bases: 5. The CDR3 DNA follows: TGTGCCAGCAGCGAGGGACAGACCAACACTGAAGCTTTCTTT. Translating gives CASSEGQTNTEAFF.

This chain connects TRBV11-2 to TRBJ2-2; the match to TRBD2 covers 8 bases. The trim removed 3 bases at V and 9 bases at J, leaving 6 bases unmatched. The germline V gene has CDR1 SGHAT and CDR2 FQNNGV. The CDR3 consists of 14 residues. The CDR3 sequence: CASSFEGLARELFF. CDR3 coding DNA: TGTGCCAGCAGCTTCGAAGGACTAGCTCGGGAGCTGTTTTTT.